This section outlines one TCR beta chain sequence together with its context. Many counts were recorded for this clone. No cognate antigen has been identified for it. No base quality values were provided; no much bigger clone lies one nucleotide off. TCR beta CDR3 regions were sequenced from DNA using the immunoSEQ Assay. The study's own analysis went as follows. To compute T cell density, TCR beta template counts were normalized to usable DNA, which was estimated by amplifying housekeeping genes. Richness was estimated using the preseqR package, with extrapolation to 400,000 templates for PBMC samples and to 120,000 templates for tissue samples. Clonality was defined as one minus Pielou's evenness. To identify tissue-enriched TCRs, differential abundance testing was run on productive amino-acid clonotypes with a minimum total count of 5 and an alpha of 0.1. Repertoire overlap between compartments was quantified with the Jaccard Index and Morisita Overlap Index. GLIPH grouped TCR beta CDR3s together with public tetramer-defined viral CDR3s, and a viral motif had to include at least three viral sequences and also show V-gene enrichment. Not all clones reach the TCRdb copy of this immuneACCESS table, which keeps in-frame sequences only. Checked studies attribute under half of the gap to unresolved V genes and leave the rest unexplained. V and J calls and clone size are given by that table; D and trimming were obtained from the DNA. This sample lists about 83,000 clones; 80% were detected once. The ten top clones hold less than 9.5% of the sample.

This sample was taken from a study of T cells in localized non-small cell lung cancer (dated by TCRdb to about 2020). Study-level background: The study analyzed T cell repertoires of about 230 early-stage NSCLC patients, comparing tumors and uninvolved tumor-adjacent lungs. All 230 or so NSCLC patients in the cohort were treatment-naive and had localized lung tumors that were resected. NSCLC patients had a mean age of roughly 69 years, and 129 were male and 107 female.

At diagnosis, peripheral blood, uninvolved tumor-adjacent lung and tumor were collected and stored as a combination of fresh-frozen and FFPE material. Blood samples were analyzed as peripheral blood mononuclear cells for TCR repertoire profiling. Summary of the overall study and its limitations: Uninvolved tumor-adjacent lung showed the highest T cell clonality, higher than tumor, which suggests more focused antigenic responses in the uninvolved tumor-adjacent lung. Longer overall survival was associated with higher T cell density in blood, whereas shorter survival was associated with higher clonality in adjacent lung. Since the design was exploratory, TCR variables were selected using unadjusted p-values with no false-discovery rate correction. Because multi-region tumor sequencing was not done, intratumor heterogeneity could not be ruled out. A median of around 50 of the top 100 tumor clones turned up in the paired uninvolved adjacent lung, and 25 to 30 of those clones also ranked among the top 100 of that same adjacent lung.

V is shortened by 7 bases, J by 3 bases, and the region joining them spans 13 bases. Sequences SNHLY (CDR1) and FYNNEI (CDR2) are obtained from the germline V gene. Counted from cysteine to phenylalanine, this CDR3 has 13 amino acids. Only the CDR3 DNA is retained, 39 bases long and in frame from the first base. The chain couples TRBV2 to TRBJ2-7; TRBD2 might be the D gene, on 5 matching bases. This TCR was recovered from a female donor older than 55 with stage I lung adenocarcinoma. The sample was peripheral blood, taken before any cancer treatment. The CDR3 loop reads CASTIVRDYEQYF. The DNA is as follows: TGTGCCAGCACTATCGTTCGGGACTACGAGCAGTACTTC.